This TCR beta chain was obtained from a study of blood T cell repertoires in COVID-19. Study-wide context: PBMCs, B-cell-depleted T cells, or T cells provided the cDNA or gDNA that made up the material.

The CDR3 covers 17 residues. V trimming: 4 bases; J trimming: 0 bases; junction bases outside the gene matches: 6. Germline V gene sequence: CDR1 SGHRS, CDR2 YFSETQ. Original methodology: Reference gene primer amplification in the assay estimated nucleated cell counts. TCRdb's table, derived via immunoSEQ multiplex PCR, lists solely in-frame clones and lacks some. V and J calls and clone size follow that table, whereas D and trimming were derived from the DNA. Of about 210,000 clones detected, 85% appear once; the ten largest clones hold roughly 5%. Sequences were obtained from peripheral blood. The receptor comes from a woman of 80 years or more with acute or convalescent COVID-19. V and J are TRBV5-1 and TRBJ1-3; 11 nucleotides agree with TRBD1. CDR3 region: CASSDPGQGGSGNTIYF. CDR3 nucleotides: TGCGCCAGCAGCGATCCGGGACAGGGGGGCTCTGGAAACACCATATATTTT.